The 31 T cell receptor beta chains given below trace back to one sample, sequenced in a study of control samples from healthy donors and cancer patients. Here immunoSEQ multiplex PCR was the method, and the copy in TCRdb shows in-frame clones only, minus some. The sample lists some 150,000 clones; nearly 96% were seen once. Sequences were obtained from blood. The receptors originated from a young woman in good health.

For this clone: At one of its ends the junction is not consistent with the germline gene, which may arise from a read error. V is TRBV7-7 and J is TRBJ2-1; D may be TRBD1 (5 bases). CDR1 and CDR2 from the germline V gene are SSHAT and FNYEAQ (reference sequence). The CDR3 runs 13 residues. CDR3 region: CASSLGVVNEQFF. CDR3 nucleotides: TGTGCTAGCAGCTTAGGGGTGGTTAATGAGCAGTTCTTC.

The J gene is TRBJ2-1, the V gene TRBV9; 8 bases match TRBD2. The V segment lost 2 bases and the J segment 4 bases; nucleotides outside the gene matches: 5. Germline V CDR1 and CDR2: SGDLS, YYNGEE. The CDR3 totals 15 residues. The CDR3 bases are TGTGCCAGCAGCGTGAGCGGGAGTGAGTACAATGAGCAGTTCTTC. It yields the protein CASSVSGSEYNEQFF.

V gene TRBV6-5 combines with J gene TRBJ2-7; a possible D gene is TRBD1 (5 bases). The V end lost 5 bases, the J end lost 3 bases, and 14 bases lay between the germline ends. The CDR3 contains 14 residues. Germline V CDR1 and CDR2: MNHEY, SVGAGI. CDR3 sequence (DNA): TGTGCCAGCAGTCCGGACACCTTATACTACGAGCAGTACTTC. Amino acid sequence: CASSPDTLYYEQYF.

CDR3 sequence: CASSVDPFGEQYF. The CDR3 DNA sequence: TGTGCCAGCAGCGTCGACCCTTTCGGAGAGCAGTACTTC. This sequence joins TRBV11-3 and TRBJ2-7; the D is unclear. This CDR3 contains 13 residues. Trimming shortened V by 5 bases and J by 7 bases, and 15 bases separated the two germline ends. Germline V gene lookup returns CDR1 SGHNT and CDR2 YENEEA.

V gene TRBV2 combines with J gene TRBJ1-2; TRBD1 agrees at 11 bases. The CDR3 covers 13 residues. Germline CDR1 reads SNHLY; CDR2 reads FYNNEI. V lost 7 bases and J lost 8; bases outside the gene matches: 6. The CDR3 loop reads CASTRTGGVGYTF. The CDR3 DNA reads TGTGCCAGCACGCGGACAGGGGGCGTGGGCTACACCTTC.

V and J are TRBV3-1 (or the pseudogene TRBV3-2) and TRBJ1-2; 8 bases align to TRBD1. Looked up from germline, CDR1 is LGHDT and CDR2 is YNNKEL (reference sequence). The trim removed 5 bases at V and 8 bases at J, leaving 13 bases unmatched. CDR3 length equals 15 residues. The CDR3 is CASSTRTGSKKGYTF. Written as DNA, the CDR3 is TGTGCCAGCAGCACCCGGACAGGGAGTAAAAAAGGCTACACCTTC.

CDR3 in DNA: TGTGCCAGTAGTCTGACGAATGAGCAGTTCTTC. This sequence encodes CASSLTNEQFF. The V and J genes are TRBV19 and TRBJ2-1; D uncertain. V lost 5 bases to trimming and J lost 7 bases, with 6 bases between them. The CDR3 is made up of 11 amino acids. Germline CDR1 LNHDA, CDR2 SQIVND (reference sequence).

The chain recombines TRBV28 with TRBJ2-7; D tentatively fits TRBD1 or TRBD2 (5 bases each). CDR3 length equals 11 residues. Germline-derived CDR1 and CDR2 are MDHEN and SYDVKM. V was shortened by 3 bases and J by 6 bases, with 6 bases between the two germline ends. The CDR3 region is CASSLRGEQYF. Here the CDR3 DNA reads TGTGCCAGCAGTTTGAGGGGCGAGCAGTACTTC.

The V call is TRBV7-8, the J call TRBJ1-5; 10 positions match TRBD1. The ends lost 1 base at V and 3 bases at J; junction bases unmatched: 6. Germline V gives CDR1 SGHVS, CDR2 FQNEAQ. This CDR3 has 17 amino acids. The CDR3 DNA reads TGTGCCAGCAGCTTAGGGGACAGGGGATTCACCAATCAGCCCCAGCATTTT. Its translation is CASSLGDRGFTNQPQHF.

The chain carries TRBV19 and TRBJ1-5; 7 bases line up with TRBD1. CDR3 length: 14 amino acids. Trimming cost V 7 bases and J 6 bases; bases outside gene matches: 9. Germline V gives CDR1 LNHDA, CDR2 SQIVND (reference sequence). The chain's CDR3 is CASMSEGAVQPQHF. The CDR3 DNA reads as TGTGCCAGTATGAGTGAGGGGGCAGTTCAGCCCCAGCATTTT. The entire variable domain, with the rest obtained from reference TRBV19 and TRBJ1-5, is as follows: DGGITQSPKYLFRKEGQNVTLSCEQNLNHDAMYWYRQDPGQGLRLIYYSQIVNDFQKGDIAEGYSVSREKKESFPLTVTSAQKNPTAFYLCASMSEGAVQPQHFGDGTRLSIL.

The count of this clone is one. CDR3 sequence: CATSDPPTGELFF. The DNA for the CDR3 is TGTGCCACCAGTGACCCTCCTACGGGTGAGCTGTTTTTT. The chain employs TRBV24-1 and TRBJ2-2; no definite D call. Deletions cut 4 bases from V and 11 bases from J, with 13 bases between. The germline CDR1 and CDR2 sequences are KGHDR and SFDVKD. The CDR3 contains 13 residues.

The rearrangement joins TRBV9 to TRBJ1-4; 7 nucleotides match TRBD1. Unmatched junction bases numbered 9, after V lost 4 bases and J lost 0 bases. Germline loops: CDR1 SGDLS, CDR2 YYNGEE. CDR3 length: 17 residues. CDR3 residues: CASSSRGRTATNEKLFF. The CDR3 coding sequence is TGTGCCAGCAGCTCCAGGGGGAGGACAGCAACTAATGAAAAACTGTTTTTT.

The chain has TRBV20-1 and TRBJ2-5; 10 positions match TRBD2. The CDR3 is 13 amino acids. Germline CDR1 reads DFQATT; CDR2 reads SNEGSKA (reference sequence). J gave up 4 bases and V 3 bases, and 2 bases lay outside the gene matches. The CDR3 coding sequence is TGCAGTGCTAGTCGACTAGCGGGAGAGACCCAGTACTTC. It encodes CSASRLAGETQYF.

The chain carries TRBV2 and TRBJ2-1; 8 bases line up with TRBD1. Trimming took 7 bases from V and 0 from J; bases not matched to a gene: 5. Germline CDR1 reads SNHLY; CDR2 reads FYNNEI. The CDR3 runs to 15 residues. The CDR3 sequence is CASIFDRGSYNEQFF. The CDR3 DNA is TGTGCCAGCATATTTGACAGGGGCTCCTACAATGAGCAGTTCTTC.

This rearrangement joins TRBV10-1 to TRBJ2-7, with 10 positions matching TRBD1. Trimming cost V 3 bases and J 5 bases; bases outside gene matches: 1. From germline, CDR1 is WNHNN and CDR2 SYGVQD (reference sequence). This CDR3 has 13 residues. The DNA for the CDR3 is TGCGCCAGCAGTGACGGGACAGGGGACGAGCAGTACTTC. Translated, it gives CASSDGTGDEQYF.

The chain links TRBV2 to TRBJ2-5, with a possible D match to TRBD1 (5 bases). V lost 7 bases and J lost 5, with 14 bases in between. This CDR3 has 13 residues. Germline V gene sequence: CDR1 SNHLY, CDR2 FYNNEI. The CDR3 nucleotides read TGTGCCAGCATACGACAGACGTCGGAGACCCAGTACTTC. It translates to CASIRQTSETQYF.

The rearrangement uses TRBV10-1 and TRBJ2-1, with D possibly being TRBD1 (6 bases). The germline CDR1 and CDR2 sequences are WNHNN and SYGVQD (reference sequence). Between the trimmed V and J ends, which lost 2 bases and 9 bases, there was a span of 11 bases. The CDR3 sequence is 13 residues long. The CDR3 bases are TGCGCCAGCAGTGAGAACAGGGAAGGTGAGCAGTTCTTC. Its protein is CASSENREGEQFF.

The table lists this clone with a count of one. The rearrangement uses TRBV9 and TRBJ2-7; TRBD1 is a possible D gene (6 bases). Looked up from germline, CDR1 is SGDLS and CDR2 is YYNGEE. The CDR3 spans 15 residues. Deletions cut 3 bases from V and 0 bases from J, with 13 bases between. The chain's CDR3 is CASSGRDNPSYEQYF. For the CDR3, the DNA is TGTGCCAGCAGCGGACGGGACAACCCCTCCTACGAGCAGTACTTC.

This clone was seen a single time. Written as DNA, the CDR3 is TGTGCCAGTAGTATCACAGAAAGTTACAATGAGCAGTTCTTC. Protein product: CASSITESYNEQFF. V and J are TRBV19 and TRBJ2-1; D remains ambiguous. CDR3 length equals 14 residues. Germline V lookup: CDR1 LNHDA, CDR2 SQIVND (reference sequence). Trimming took 3 bases from V and 4 from J, leaving 10 bases between them.

V and J are TRBV18 and TRBJ1-2; 9 bases match TRBD1. Germline loops: CDR1 KGHSH, CDR2 LQKENI. The CDR3 loop spans 15 amino acids. J was trimmed by 4 bases and V by 6 bases; bases with no gene match: 9. CDR3 amino acids: CASSQGTGILYGYTF. CDR3 DNA: TGTGCCAGCTCTCAAGGGACAGGGATTCTCTATGGCTACACCTTC.

This chain links TRBV6-1 with TRBJ1-1; D remains unclear. Germline loops: CDR1 MNHNS, CDR2 SASEGT. V lost 1 base and J 1 base, leaving 10 bases between the germline ends. This CDR3 has 15 amino acids. The CDR3, as DNA: TGTGCCAGCAGTGAAGGGGCAGAGACGAACACTGAAGCTTTCTTT. Translated, it gives CASSEGAETNTEAFF.

V usage is TRBV7-2 and J usage is TRBJ1-2; D ambiguous. The CDR3 totals 13 residues. The V end lost 5 bases, the J end lost 10 bases, and 17 bases lay between the germline ends. Per the germline V gene, CDR1 is SGHTA and CDR2 is FQGNSA. This CDR3 reads CASSRSGSPSYTF. CDR3 nucleotides: TGTGCCAGCAGCCGCTCGGGCTCACCTTCCTACACCTTC.

The chain is built from TRBV10-1 and TRBJ2-7; a possible D gene is TRBD2 (5 bases). Between the trimmed V and J ends, which lost 3 bases and 3 bases, there was a span of 12 bases. Germline V gene sequence: CDR1 WNHNN, CDR2 SYGVQD (reference sequence). The CDR3 extends over 14 amino acids. CDR3: CASSEGAEFYEQYF. In DNA form, the CDR3 reads TGCGCCAGCAGTGAAGGAGCGGAATTCTACGAGCAGTACTTC.

V and J are TRBV6-5 and TRBJ1-2; D perhaps matches TRBD1 (6 bases). Per the germline V gene, CDR1 is MNHEY and CDR2 is SVGAGI. The CDR3 has 12 residues. Trimming left V 11 bases short and J 4 bases short, with 14 bases between. CDR3 in DNA: TGTGCCCACCACCCAGGGGCCTATGGCTACACCTTC. Translating it yields CAHHPGAYGYTF.

The genes are TRBV3-1 (or the pseudogene TRBV3-2) and TRBJ1-2; D ambiguous. The CDR3 contains 13 residues. V lost 4 bases, J lost 2 bases, and 8 bases lay in between. CDR1 and CDR2 (germline): LGHDT, YNNKEL (reference sequence). CDR3 in amino acids: CASSPWANYGYTF. The CDR3 DNA is TGTGCCAGCAGCCCGTGGGCGAACTATGGCTACACCTTC.

V is TRBV18 and J is TRBJ2-1; tentatively, D is TRBD1 or TRBD2 (6 bases each). The CDR3 length is 13 residues. Trimming took off 6 bases at V and 6 bases at J, with 12 bases between the two ends. Germline V gives CDR1 KGHSH, CDR2 LQKENI. The CDR3 nucleotides read TGTGCCAGCTCGAGACAGGAGGGCAATGAGCAGTTCTTC. Protein product: CASSRQEGNEQFF.

The chain employs TRBV2 and TRBJ2-3; 10 nucleotides match TRBD1. Germline V gives CDR1 SNHLY, CDR2 FYNNEI. After removal of 6 bases from V and 4 bases from J, the junction contained 19 bases not matched to a gene. The CDR3 is made up of 19 amino acids. CDR3 in amino acids: CASRRGQGLPTPSPDTQYF. The CDR3 nucleotides read TGTGCCAGCAGGAGGGGACAGGGGCTCCCAACCCCCTCCCCAGATACGCAGTATTTT.

This chain links TRBV24-1 with TRBJ2-2; a weak D match, TRBD1 (5 bases). Germline V lookup: CDR1 KGHDR, CDR2 SFDVKD. The CDR3 extends over 15 amino acids. Trimming took 5 bases from V and 1 from J, leaving 10 bases between them. CDR3 DNA: TGTGCCACCAGTGGCAAGGACAAGAACACCGGGGAGCTGTTTTTT. Translating it yields CATSGKDKNTGELFF.

The chain couples TRBV7-8 to TRBJ1-2, with D uncertain. Germline V gene data show CDR1 as SGHVS and CDR2 as FQNEAQ. V was cut by 0 bases and J by 12 bases, with 14 bases left in between. This CDR3 has 13 amino acids. Here the CDR3 reads CASSLAPTRGNTF. The CDR3 DNA reads as TGTGCCAGCAGCTTAGCCCCGACGAGAGGGAACACCTTC.

This CDR3 is CAWSVRENQPQHF. The CDR3 DNA is TGTGCCTGGAGTGTTAGGGAAAATCAGCCCCAGCATTTT. This chain links TRBV30 with TRBJ1-5; D is uncertain. The length of the CDR3 is 13 residues. Germline CDR1 is GTSNPN and CDR2 is SVGIG (reference sequence). Between the trimmed V and J ends, which lost 0 bases and 4 bases, there was a span of 7 bases.

This chain joins TRBV5-1 and TRBJ1-1, with D unclear. In germline, CDR1 is SGHRS, CDR2 YFSETQ. This CDR3 comprises 13 residues. Trimming took off 4 bases at V and 1 base at J, with 8 bases between the two ends. Here the CDR3 DNA reads TGCGCCAGCAGCCAGGAGGGGAACACTGAAGCTTTCTTT. As protein: CASSQEGNTEAFF.